Each of the 21 T cell receptor beta chains below was sequenced from the same sample in a study of control samples from healthy donors and cancer patients. The data were produced by immunoSEQ multiplex PCR, yet TCRdb's version contains in-frame clones alone and is incomplete. The data hold roughly 80,000 clones, with 70% to 90% observed a single time. Sample: blood. These receptors were obtained from a woman in her forties or fifties in good health.

The V gene is TRBV5-1, the J gene TRBJ2-6, with D unclear. This CDR3 has 13 residues. Trimming shortened V by 5 bases and J by 1 base, and 4 bases separated the two germline ends. Per germline, CDR1 SGHRS and CDR2 YFSETQ. The CDR3 here is CASRASGANVLTF. The CDR3 bases are TGCGCCAGCAGGGCATCTGGGGCCAACGTCCTGACTTTC.

This rearrangement joins TRBV19 to TRBJ1-1, with no clear D. The germline V gene encodes CDR1 LNHDA and CDR2 SQIVND (reference sequence). This CDR3 contains 15 residues. V lost 3 bases and J 1 base, leaving 12 bases between the germline ends. CDR3 loop: CASSIGGRTNTEAFF. The CDR3 bases are TGTGCCAGTAGTATTGGTGGCAGGACGAACACTGAAGCTTTCTTT.

The V gene is TRBV28, the J gene TRBJ2-1, with D perhaps TRBD1 (5 bases). The germline V gene has CDR1 MDHEN and CDR2 SYDVKM. The CDR3 consists of 13 residues. With 8 bases removed from V and 4 bases from J, the gap between germline ends came to 12 bases. CDR3 DNA sequence: TGTGCCAGCGCGTACGCAGGGTACAATGAGCAGTTCTTC. Amino acid sequence: CASAYAGYNEQFF. The variable domain in full, completed from reference TRBV28 and TRBJ2-1, reads DVKVTQSSRYLVKRTGEKVFLECVQDMDHENMFWYRQDPGLGLRLIYFSYDVKMKEKGDIPEGYSVSREKKERFSLILESASTNQTSMYLCASAYAGYNEQFFGPGTRLTVL.

The CDR3 here is CASSLALSGGAQYF. The CDR3 DNA is TGTGCCAGCAGCTTAGCGTTGAGCGGGGGTGCCCAGTACTTC. The chain links TRBV7-2 to TRBJ2-5; 8 bases match TRBD2. V lost 0 bases, J lost 9 bases, and 6 bases stayed unmatched. The CDR3 extends over 14 amino acids. Germline V CDR1 and CDR2: SGHTA, FQGNSA. The full variable domain, its missing parts supplied by reference TRBV7-2 and TRBJ2-5, is GAGVSQSPSNKVTEKGKDVELRCDPISGHTALYWYRQSLGQGLEFLIYFQGNSAPDKSGLPSDRFSAERTGGSVSTLTIQRTQQEDSAVYLCASSLALSGGAQYFGPGTRLLVL.

The rearrangement joins TRBV2 to TRBJ1-5, with D perhaps matching TRBD1 (5 bases). V lost 5 bases to trimming and J lost 3 bases, with 11 bases between them. This CDR3 region has 14 residues. CDR1 and CDR2 (germline): SNHLY, FYNNEI. CDR3 DNA sequence: TGTGCCAGCAGTACCGGGACTACCAATCAGCCCCAGCATTTT. Amino acids: CASSTGTTNQPQHF.

The chain combines TRBV5-1 with TRBJ1-2; the D gene is possibly TRBD1 (5 bases). This CDR3 contains 12 residues. V lost 2 bases, J lost 6 bases, and 8 bases lay in between. Germline CDR1 and CDR2: SGHRS and YFSETQ. The CDR3 DNA reads as TGCGCCAGCAGCTTTGAGGGGCATGGCTACACCTTC. Amino acids: CASSFEGHGYTF.

The rearrangement uses TRBV7-8 and TRBJ1-2; D gene ambiguous. In germline, CDR1 is SGHVS, CDR2 FQNEAQ. The V end was cut by 1 base, the J end by 4 bases, with 4 bases between. The length of the CDR3 is 12 residues. The CDR3 region has the DNA TGTGCCAGCAGCTTAGGGACCTATGGCTACACCTTC. Translating it yields CASSLGTYGYTF.

This chain joins TRBV6-6 and TRBJ2-2; 7 bases match TRBD1. Germline lookup yields CDR1 MNHNY and CDR2 SVGAGI (reference sequence). The CDR3 totals 14 residues. J gave up 6 bases and V 2 bases, and 3 bases lay outside the gene matches. The CDR3 sequence is CASSYQGVPGELFF. In DNA form, the CDR3 reads TGTGCCAGCAGTTACCAGGGGGTGCCCGGGGAGCTGTTTTTT.

J is TRBJ1-1 and V is TRBV29-1; D unclear. Germline V lookup: CDR1 SQVTM, CDR2 ANQGSEA. The CDR3 totals 10 residues. Deletions cut 4 bases from V and 11 bases from J, with 11 bases between. Here the CDR3 reads CSVVGQLAFF. The CDR3 nucleotides read TGCAGCGTTGTAGGCCAACTCGCTTTCTTT. Combining the CDR3 with reference TRBV29-1 and TRBJ1-1 gives the whole variable domain SAVISQKPSRDICQRGTSLTIQCQVDSQVTMMFWYRQQPGQSLTLIATANQGSEATYESGFVIDKFPISRPNLTFSTLTVSNMSPEDSSIYLCSVVGQLAFFGQGTRLTVV.

J is TRBJ2-3 and V is TRBV7-9; 10 bases line up with TRBD2. The CDR3 length is 13 residues. J gave up 6 bases and V 8 bases, and 5 bases lay outside the gene matches. CDR1 SEHNR and CDR2 FQNEAQ come from the germline V gene (reference sequence). CDR3 region: CASGASGGDTQYF. DNA for the CDR3: TGTGCCAGCGGGGCTAGCGGGGGTGATACGCAGTATTTT.

The rearrangement joins TRBV6-5 to TRBJ2-7; either TRBD1 or TRBD2 may fit D (5 bases each). The CDR3 sequence is 13 residues long. The germline gives CDR1 MNHEY, CDR2 SVGAGI. The ends were cut back, 5 bases at V and 2 bases at J, with 10 bases in the middle. The CDR3 reads CASSRDVAYEQYF. The CDR3 bases are TGTGCCAGCAGTAGGGACGTAGCCTACGAGCAGTACTTC.

This sequence joins TRBV12-3 or TRBV12-4 and TRBJ2-7; the D gene is possibly TRBD2 (5 bases). Between the trimmed V and J ends, which lost 8 bases and 0 bases, there was a span of 11 bases. The CDR3 runs 13 residues. The CDR3 spells CASGTGISYEQYF. The DNA for the CDR3 is TGTGCCAGCGGTACCGGGATCTCCTACGAGCAGTACTTC.

The rearrangement joins TRBV30 to TRBJ2-1, with 7 positions matching TRBD2. V dropped 2 bases and J dropped 7; count of bases not matched to a gene: 5. The CDR3 is made up of 13 amino acids. Germline V gives CDR1 GTSNPN, CDR2 SVGIG (reference sequence). CDR3 sequence (DNA): TGTGCCTGGAGTCGGGGAGGGATGAATGAGCAGTTCTTC. This codes for CAWSRGGMNEQFF. Drawing the rest from reference TRBV30 and TRBJ2-1, the complete variable domain is SQTIHQWPATLVQPVGSPLSLECTVEGTSNPNLYWYRQAAGRGLQLLFYSVGIGQISSEVPQNLSASRPQDRQFILSSKKLLLSDSGFYLCAWSRGGMNEQFFGPGTRLTVL.

V and J are TRBV19 and TRBJ1-2; 9 bases are shared with TRBD1. V trimming: 4 bases; J trimming: 8 bases; junction bases outside the gene matches: 14. Germline V gene data show CDR1 as LNHDA and CDR2 as SQIVND (reference sequence). The CDR3 runs to 16 residues. The CDR3 protein is CASSSDQINRGRGYTF. The CDR3, as DNA: TGTGCCAGTAGTAGCGACCAGATTAACAGGGGGCGAGGCTACACCTTC.

CDR3 region: CASSWTGPYEQYF. CDR3 in DNA: TGCGCCAGCAGTTGGACGGGGCCCTACGAGCAGTACTTC. This sequence joins TRBV10-1 and TRBJ2-7; perhaps D is TRBD1 or TRBD2 (5 bases each). The CDR3 contains 13 residues. V was pared by 5 bases and J by 2 bases, with 10 bases between. The germline V gene encodes CDR1 WNHNN and CDR2 SYGVQD (reference sequence).

V is TRBV6-5 and J is TRBJ2-2; tentative D call: TRBD1 (5 bases). Per germline, CDR1 MNHEY and CDR2 SVGAGI. Trimming removed 8 bases from V and 2 bases from J, with 9 bases in between. The CDR3 totals 13 residues. The CDR3 region has the DNA TGTGCCAGCTATCAGGGAAACACCGGGGAGCTGTTTTTT. It specifies CASYQGNTGELFF.

V and J are TRBV30 and TRBJ1-6, with D uncertain. Germline lookup yields CDR1 GTSNPN and CDR2 SVGIG (reference sequence). The CDR3 contains 13 residues. V was cut by 8 bases and J by 1 base, with 9 bases left in between. The CDR3: CALMGSYNSPLHF. The CDR3 DNA follows: TGTGCCCTGATGGGATCCTATAATTCACCCCTCCACTTT.

V is TRBV14 and J is TRBJ2-3; D call uncertain. Germline V gives CDR1 SGHDN, CDR2 FVKESK. The CDR3 is 12 residues long. V shed 3 bases and J shed 7 bases, with 8 bases lying between them. The CDR3: CASSQLGNTQYF. The CDR3, as DNA: TGTGCCAGCAGCCAGCTCGGAAATACGCAGTATTTT.

V usage is TRBV4-1 and J usage is TRBJ1-6; D remains ambiguous. The CDR3 is made up of 14 amino acids. Trimming shortened V by 0 bases and J by 9 bases, and 9 bases separated the two germline ends. Germline-derived CDR1 and CDR2 are MGHRA and YSYEKL. The CDR3 protein is CASSQERFSSPLHF. CDR3 DNA: TGCGCCAGCAGCCAAGAACGGTTTAGTTCACCCCTCCACTTT.

Only a few counts were recorded for this clone. Sequence at one end of the junction differs from germline and may be a read error. This chain uses TRBV7-2 with TRBJ1-3; D might be TRBD1 (6 bases). From germline, CDR1 is SGHTA and CDR2 FQGNSA. The CDR3 is 14 residues long. The CDR3 DNA reads as TGCGCCAGCAGCTTAGGAGGGGGTGGAAACACCATATATTTT. Translating it yields CASSLGGGGNTIYF.

The chain joins TRBV11-2 to TRBJ1-3; D call uncertain. Germline loops: CDR1 SGHAT, CDR2 FQNNGV. The CDR3 is made up of 16 amino acids. The V end was cut by 4 bases, the J end by 1 base, with 14 bases between. The CDR3 sequence is CASSYGLSGSGNTIYF. CDR3 bases: TGTGCCAGCAGCTACGGGCTATCGGGGTCTGGAAACACCATATATTTT. Supplemented by reference TRBV11-2 and TRBJ1-3, the full variable domain reads EAGVAQSPRYKIIEKRQSVAFWCNPISGHATLYWYQQILGQGPKLLIQFQNNGVVDDSQLPKDRFSAERLKGVDSTLKIQPAKLEDSAVYLCASSYGLSGSGNTIYFGEGSWLTVV.